This T cell receptor beta chain was identified in a study of control samples from healthy donors and cancer patients. Germline V gene lookup returns CDR1 MDHEN and CDR2 SYDVKM. Trimming pared 5 bases from V and 0 bases from J, leaving 7 bases between. This CDR3 contains 13 residues. TCRdb's copy holds only in-frame clones and misses some; the assay was immunoSEQ multiplex PCR. This table holds around 30,000 clones, about 86% found once. Sequencing input: PBMCs. This TCR was sampled from a woman aged 40 to 50 with lung cancer. The rearrangement links TRBV28 to TRBJ1-2; no clear D. The CDR3: CASSPTANYGYTF. Here the CDR3 DNA reads TGTGCCAGCAGTCCCACAGCTAACTATGGCTACACCTTC.